This T cell receptor (beta chain) was captured by sequencing in a study of T cells after yellow fever vaccination. TCRdb redid the calling of the 5' RACE reads with MiXCR, one entry per CDR3 protein. This table holds 500,000 to 650,000 distinct CDR3 sequences, approximately 13% found once. This receptor was obtained from a young man who received the YFV17D yellow fever vaccine. This specimen consisted of PBMCs, obtained on the day of the yellow fever booster vaccination.

CDR3 in amino acids: CSTLAAGELFF. As DNA, the CDR3 is TGCAGCACTCTAGCGGCCGGGGAGCTGTTTTTT. The chain links TRBV20-1 to TRBJ2-2; TRBD2 aligns across 7 bases. The CDR3 runs to 11 residues. Germline assignment: CDR1 DFQATT and CDR2 SNEGSKA (reference sequence).